The T cell receptor (beta chain) under discussion was sequenced for a study of T cell clonality in common variable immunodeficiency. Blood samples were heparinized, about 4.5 to 8 ml per donor. This clone showed up many times. The target antigen is unknown. The CDR3 end is not reached by the read, which stops 3 residues before it; the germline J gene fills it in. This CDR3 region has 11 residues. V dropped 5 bases and J dropped 3 bases, with 4 bases sitting between them. The germline CDR1 and CDR2 sequences are SQVTM and ANQGSEA. Study observations and caveats: In common variable immunodeficiency, TCR beta chains reportedly carried fewer deletions and N-nucleotide insertions. CVID subjects showed higher TCRbeta clonality than healthy controls. Shared TCRbeta clones were fewer between CVID subjects than controls.

Clones were sequenced by immunoSEQ multiplex PCR, and TCRdb holds only the in-frame ones, with some missing. Sampling found fewer than 50,000 clones, none seen once. This chain uses TRBV29-1 with TRBJ2-2; D unresolved. Specimen: peripheral blood mononuclear cells. This TCR was sampled from a person aged 18 to 75 in good health. CDR3: CSVTYTGELFF. The part of the CDR3 DNA that was read is TGCAGCGTTACTTACACCGGGGAG.